One T cell receptor (beta chain) is described in this entry. What it recognizes is unknown. The record originates from a study of cytomegalovirus exposure and HLA in healthy donors. Study-wide results and caveats: Later on, an analysis showed TCR association rates differing by HLA locus, with DRB1 the most and HLA-C the fewest.

PCR was performed using 60 Vbeta and 13 Jbeta primers. Assay used: immunoSEQ multiplex PCR; TCRdb lists only in-frame clones, some missing. The sample has approximately 90,000 clones, 60% to 80% seen once. Germline V gene sequence: CDR1 MNHEY, CDR2 SVGAGI. V lost 0 bases, J lost 2 bases, and 12 bases lay in between. This CDR3 is built from 16 residues. All donors participated as healthy donors of bone marrow. What was sequenced was PBMCs. The chain combines TRBV6-5 with TRBJ2-3; D possibly corresponds to TRBD2 (5 bases). The receptor's source is a woman in her forties or fifties in good health and CMV-seropositive. The CDR3 reads CASSYSITGTTDTQYF. CDR3 in DNA: TGTGCCAGCAGTTACTCGATTACGGGAACCACAGATACGCAGTATTTT.